Detailed here is one T cell receptor beta chain. Its antigen is unknown. No clone much larger than this one lies a single base away; base qualities are absent. The data belong to a study of T cells in localized non-small cell lung cancer (dated by TCRdb to the early 2020s). About the study as a whole: T cell repertoires of a few hundred early-stage NSCLC patients were analyzed, with tumors being compared against uninvolved tumor-adjacent lungs. The cohort was made up of 200 to 250 treatment-naive NSCLC patients whose localized lung tumors had been resected. The mean age of the NSCLC patients was just over 65 years, with 120 to 150 men and around 100 women.

At diagnosis, peripheral blood, uninvolved tumor-adjacent lung and tumor were collected and stored as a combination of fresh-frozen and FFPE material. Blood samples were analyzed as peripheral blood mononuclear cells for TCR repertoire profiling. Points the paper makes about the study in general: Higher T cell density in blood was associated with longer overall survival, whereas higher clonality in adjacent lung was associated with shorter survival. A median of around 57 of the top 100 tumor clones were detected in paired uninvolved adjacent lung, and under 30 of these tumor clones were also found among the top 100 clones of the paired uninvolved adjacent lung. Because multi-region tumor sequencing was not performed, intratumor heterogeneity could not be ruled out. The highest T cell clonality was observed in uninvolved tumor-adjacent lung, where clonality exceeded that of tumor, suggesting that antigenic responses were more focused in uninvolved tumor-adjacent lung. Because of the exploratory design, TCR variables were selected using unadjusted p-values without false-discovery rate correction.

The immunoSEQ Assay was used to sequence TCR beta CDR3 regions from DNA. From the authors' description of their analysis: To compute T cell density, TCR beta template counts were normalized to usable DNA, which was estimated by amplifying housekeeping genes. Using the preseqR package, richness was estimated by extrapolating to 120,000 templates for tissue samples and 400,000 templates for PBMC samples. Clonality was defined as one minus Pielou's evenness. Differential abundance testing on productive amino-acid clonotypes, with a minimum total count of 5 and an alpha of 0.1, was used to identify tissue-enriched TCRs. Repertoire overlap between compartments was quantified with the Jaccard Index and Morisita Overlap Index. TCR beta CDR3s were clustered by GLIPH together with public tetramer-defined viral CDR3s, and at least three viral sequences plus V-gene enrichment were required for viral motifs. Drawn from immuneACCESS, this table holds only the in-frame rearrangements with V and J called that TCRdb kept. Clones are partly lost; checked studies trace under half to an unresolved V gene and leave the rest unexplained. The V and J calls and clone size come from that table; D and trimming were worked out from the DNA. The sample yields about 52,000 clones; around 90% were counted once. The top ten clonotypes cover 15% to 20% of the sample.

Reading from cysteine to phenylalanine, the CDR3 counts 14 amino acids. Only CDR3 DNA is held: 42 bases, read in frame from base 1. V loses 5 bases of germline sequence and J loses 1 base, and the interval between the two ends is 11 bases. The germline V gene yields SGHAT for CDR1 and FQNNGV for CDR2. This receptor was identified in a female donor with stage II lung adenocarcinoma. Recombination linked TRBV11-2 to TRBJ1-2; TRBD1 is possibly the D segment (5 matching bases). This sample comprised PBMCs, obtained before any cancer treatment. The CDR3 region: CASSPGGDNYGYTF. DNA sequence: TGTGCCAGCAGCCCCGGAGGGGATAACTATGGCTACACCTTC. The full variable domain, completed from the reference TRBV11-2 and TRBJ1-2 proteins outside the CDR3, reads EAGVAQSPRYKIIEKRQSVAFWCNPISGHATLYWYQQILGQGPKLLIQFQNNGVVDDSQLPKDRFSAERLKGVDSTLKIQPAKLEDSAVYLCASSPGGDNYGYTFGSGTRLTVV.